This is a list of T cell receptor beta chains from one sample in a study of long-term antiretroviral therapy in people with HIV. This table comes from immunoSEQ multiplex PCR, and its TCRdb copy is limited to in-frame clones, with some not included. The sample lists about 14,000 clones, 77% occurring once. The sequencing here drew on unsorted PBMCs, taken 1.3 years before starting antiretroviral therapy. Receptors originate from a man aged 35 to 55 with HIV. CDR3s include the opening cysteine and the closing phenylalanine or tryptophan. Fields, in order: V gene, D gene, J gene, clone size, CDR3 protein, CDR3 DNA. The D gene is left open where the match is weak. Part of the rows lack a size; the others show once, few, many or a class for expanded clones.

TRBV2	.	TRBJ1-1	.	CASSLEGEDTEAFF	TGTGCCAGCAGTTTAGAAGGTGAGGACACTGAAGCTTTCTTT
TRBV6-5	.	TRBJ1-4	.	CASSRDPLGDEKLFF	TGTGCCAGCAGCCGGGACCCCCTAGGGGATGAAAAACTGTTTTTT
TRBV10-3	TRBD1	TRBJ2-7	.	CAIRGDRGPVYEQYF	TGTGCCATCAGGGGGGACAGGGGGCCCGTTTACGAGCAGTACTTC
TRBV9	.	TRBJ2-7	.	CASSVGEGPPYEQYF	TGTGCCAGCAGCGTAGGTGAAGGGCCCCCCTACGAGCAGTACTTC
TRBV5-8	.	TRBJ2-7	few	CAEGGPQGEYYEQYF	TGTGCCGAGGGAGGTCCCCAGGGGGAATACTACGAGCAGTACTTC
TRBV27	.	TRBJ1-6	.	CASSLSKDSPLHF	TGTGCCAGCAGTTTATCTAAGGATTCACCCCTCCACTTT
TRBV4-1	TRBD1	TRBJ1-6	.	CASSQLGTGGGNSPLHF	TGCGCCAGCAGCCAACTCGGGACAGGGGGTGGGAATTCACCCCTCCACTTT
TRBV18	.	TRBJ2-7	.	CASSPPSAYEQYF	TGTGCCAGCTCACCACCCTCTGCCTACGAGCAGTACTTC
TRBV11-2	.	TRBJ1-2	few	CASSLSPKYYTF	TGTGCCAGCAGCTTATCCCCTAAATACTACACCTTC
TRBV5-6	.	TRBJ1-6	.	CASSLLTGTNSPLHF	TGTGCCAGCAGCTTGTTAACGGGAACGAATTCACCCCTCCACTTT
TRBV5-4	TRBD1	TRBJ2-6	.	CASSSTGDSGANVLTF	TGTGCCAGCAGCTCCACAGGGGACTCTGGGGCCAACGTCCTGACTTTC
TRBV6-5	.	TRBJ1-2	.	CASMPEQTAFYGYTF	TGTGCCAGCATGCCGGAACAGACGGCATTCTATGGCTACACCTTC
TRBV5-6	.	TRBJ1-2	.	CASSLGAYGYTF	TGTGCCAGCAGCTTGGGGGCATATGGCTACACCTTC
TRBV5-6	.	TRBJ2-1	once	CASSLLRAGGNEQFF	TGTGCCAGCAGCTTATTAAGGGCGGGTGGCAATGAGCAGTTCTTC
TRBV27	.	TRBJ1-1	.	CASSLFGDPTNTEAFF	TGTGCCAGCAGTTTATTCGGGGATCCAACGAACACTGAAGCTTTCTTT
TRBV7-8	.	TRBJ2-1	.	CASSLGVGYITYNEQFF	TGTGCCAGCAGCTTAGGGGTAGGATATATTACCTACAATGAGCAGTTCTTC
TRBV29-1	TRBD2	TRBJ2-3	.	CSVGTSSTDTQYF	TGCAGCGTTGGGACTAGCAGCACAGATACGCAGTATTTT
TRBV5-6	.	TRBJ1-1	.	CASTADRKNTEAFF	TGTGCCAGCACCGCTGACAGGAAGAACACTGAAGCTTTCTTT
TRBV11-2	.	TRBJ2-1	.	CASSPGGPYNEQFF	TGTGCCAGCAGCCCTGGGGGGCCCTACAATGAGCAGTTCTTC
TRBV20-1	.	TRBJ2-7	.	CSAYRDKEQYF	TGCAGTGCTTACAGGGACAAGGAGCAGTACTTC
TRBV29-1	TRBD1	TRBJ2-7	.	CSIRDRVSYEQYF	TGCAGCATCCGGGACAGGGTCTCCTACGAGCAGTACTTC
TRBV9	TRBD2	TRBJ2-4	.	CASSVEWEGIQYF	TGTGCCAGCAGCGTAGAGTGGGAGGGAATTCAGTACTTC
TRBV5-1	.	TRBJ2-7	.	CASSPFGGSGEQYF	TGCGCCAGCAGCCCGTTTGGGGGTTCAGGGGAGCAGTACTTC
TRBV15	.	TRBJ2-7	.	CATSRTWTVEFYEQYF	TGTGCCACCAGCAGGACCTGGACAGTGGAGTTCTACGAGCAGTACTTC
TRBV10-3	.	TRBJ1-1	.	CAIGQANTEAFF	TGTGCCATCGGGCAGGCGAACACTGAAGCTTTCTTT
TRBV6-5	.	TRBJ1-2	few	CASSSFNYGYTF	TGTGCCAGCAGTTCTTTTAACTATGGCTACACCTTC